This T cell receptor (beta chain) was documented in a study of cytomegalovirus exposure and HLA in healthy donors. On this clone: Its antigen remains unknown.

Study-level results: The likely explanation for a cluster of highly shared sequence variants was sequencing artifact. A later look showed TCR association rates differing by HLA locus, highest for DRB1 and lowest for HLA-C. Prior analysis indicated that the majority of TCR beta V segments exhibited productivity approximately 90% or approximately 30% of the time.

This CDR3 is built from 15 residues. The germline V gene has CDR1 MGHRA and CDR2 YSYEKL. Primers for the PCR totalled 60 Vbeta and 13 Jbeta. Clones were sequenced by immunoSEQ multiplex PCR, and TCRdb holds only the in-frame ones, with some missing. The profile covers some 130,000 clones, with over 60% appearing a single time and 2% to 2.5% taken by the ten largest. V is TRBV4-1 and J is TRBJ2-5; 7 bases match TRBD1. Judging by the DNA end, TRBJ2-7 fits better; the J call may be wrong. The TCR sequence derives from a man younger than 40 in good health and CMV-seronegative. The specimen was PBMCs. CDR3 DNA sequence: TGCGCCAGCAGCCAAGACCGGGACAGATCCTACGAGCAGTACTTC. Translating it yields CASSQDRDRSYEQYF.